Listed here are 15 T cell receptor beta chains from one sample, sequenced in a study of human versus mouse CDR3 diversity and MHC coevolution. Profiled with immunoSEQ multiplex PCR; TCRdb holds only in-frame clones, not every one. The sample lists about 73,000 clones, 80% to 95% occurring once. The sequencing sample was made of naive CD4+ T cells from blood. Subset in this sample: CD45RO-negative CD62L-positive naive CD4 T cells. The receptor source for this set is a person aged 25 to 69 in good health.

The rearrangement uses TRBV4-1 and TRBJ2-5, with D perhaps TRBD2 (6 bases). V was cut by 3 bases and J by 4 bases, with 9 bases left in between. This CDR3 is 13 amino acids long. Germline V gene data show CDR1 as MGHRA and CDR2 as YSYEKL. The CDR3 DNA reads TGCGCCAGCAGCCAGACTAGAATAGAGACCCAGTACTTC. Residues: CASSQTRIETQYF.

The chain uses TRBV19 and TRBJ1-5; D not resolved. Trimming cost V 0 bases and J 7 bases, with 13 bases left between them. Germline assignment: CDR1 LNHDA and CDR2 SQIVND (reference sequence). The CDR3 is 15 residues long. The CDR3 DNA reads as TGTGCCAGTAGTATAGACGGGGTAGGCTACCAGCCCCAGCATTTT. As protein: CASSIDGVGYQPQHF.

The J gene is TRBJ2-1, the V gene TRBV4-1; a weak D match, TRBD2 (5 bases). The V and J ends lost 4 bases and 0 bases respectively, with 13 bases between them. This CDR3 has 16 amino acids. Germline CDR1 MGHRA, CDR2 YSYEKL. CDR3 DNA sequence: TGCGCCAGCAGCCGAGGACTCCAGAGCTCCTACAATGAGCAGTTCTTC. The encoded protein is CASSRGLQSSYNEQFF.

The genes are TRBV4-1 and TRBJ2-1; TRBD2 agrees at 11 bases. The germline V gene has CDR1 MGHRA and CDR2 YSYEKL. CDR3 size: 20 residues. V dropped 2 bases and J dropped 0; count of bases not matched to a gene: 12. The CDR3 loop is CASSQRLAGSGPSSYNEQFF. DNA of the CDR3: TGCGCCAGCAGCCAAAGACTAGCGGGATCGGGCCCAAGCTCCTACAATGAGCAGTTCTTC.

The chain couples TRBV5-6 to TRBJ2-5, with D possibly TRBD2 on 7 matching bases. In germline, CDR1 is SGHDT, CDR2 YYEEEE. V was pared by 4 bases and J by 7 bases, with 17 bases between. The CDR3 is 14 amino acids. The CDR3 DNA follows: TGTGCCAGCAGCCCTCCCAGGGGCGGGGGGACCCAGTACTTC. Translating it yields CASSPPRGGGTQYF.

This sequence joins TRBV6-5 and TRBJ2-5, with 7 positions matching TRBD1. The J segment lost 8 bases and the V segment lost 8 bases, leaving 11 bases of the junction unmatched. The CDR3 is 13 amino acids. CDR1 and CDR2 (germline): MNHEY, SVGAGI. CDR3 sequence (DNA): TGTGCCAGCGGCCGAGACAGGGTCGATACCCAGTACTTC. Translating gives CASGRDRVDTQYF.

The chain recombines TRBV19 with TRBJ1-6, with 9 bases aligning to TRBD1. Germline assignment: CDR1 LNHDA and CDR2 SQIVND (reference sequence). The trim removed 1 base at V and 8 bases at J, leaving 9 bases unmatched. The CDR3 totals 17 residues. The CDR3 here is CASSIVNRGHSYSPLHF. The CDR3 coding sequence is TGTGCCAGTAGTATAGTAAACAGGGGGCATTCATATTCACCCCTCCACTTT.

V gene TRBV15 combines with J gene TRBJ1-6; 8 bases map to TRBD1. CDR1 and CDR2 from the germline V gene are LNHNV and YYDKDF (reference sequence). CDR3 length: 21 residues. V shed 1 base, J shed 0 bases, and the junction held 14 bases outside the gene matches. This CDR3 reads CATSRGRTRGQESSYNSPLHF. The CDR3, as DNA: TGTGCCACCAGCAGAGGCCGGACTAGGGGACAGGAGAGCTCCTATAATTCACCCCTCCACTTT.

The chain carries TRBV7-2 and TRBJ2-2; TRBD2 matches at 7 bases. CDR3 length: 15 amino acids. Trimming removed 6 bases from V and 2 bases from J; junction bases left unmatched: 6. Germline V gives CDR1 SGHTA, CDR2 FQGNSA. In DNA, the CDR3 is TGTGCCAGCAGGTCGGGACTATTTAACACCGGGGAGCTGTTTTTT. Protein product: CASRSGLFNTGELFF.

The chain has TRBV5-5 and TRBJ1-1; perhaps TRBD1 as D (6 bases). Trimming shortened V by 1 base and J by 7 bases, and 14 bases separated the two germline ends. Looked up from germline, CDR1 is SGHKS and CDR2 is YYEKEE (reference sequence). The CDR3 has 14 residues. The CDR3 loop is CASSLLVTGGEAFF. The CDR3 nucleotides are TGTGCCAGCAGCTTGTTGGTGACAGGCGGTGAAGCTTTCTTT.

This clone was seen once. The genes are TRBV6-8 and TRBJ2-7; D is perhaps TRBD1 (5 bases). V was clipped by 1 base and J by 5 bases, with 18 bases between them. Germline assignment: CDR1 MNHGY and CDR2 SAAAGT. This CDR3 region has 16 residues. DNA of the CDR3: TGTGCCAGCAGTTACTTCTATGAACAGGTAATCCACGAGCAGTACTTC. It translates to CASSYFYEQVIHEQYF.

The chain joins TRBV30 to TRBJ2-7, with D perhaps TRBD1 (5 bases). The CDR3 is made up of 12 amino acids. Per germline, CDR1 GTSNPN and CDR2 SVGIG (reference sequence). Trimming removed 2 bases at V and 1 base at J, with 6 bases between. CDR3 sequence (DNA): TGTGCCTGGAGTCAGGGTTCCTACGAGCAGTACTTC. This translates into CAWSQGSYEQYF.

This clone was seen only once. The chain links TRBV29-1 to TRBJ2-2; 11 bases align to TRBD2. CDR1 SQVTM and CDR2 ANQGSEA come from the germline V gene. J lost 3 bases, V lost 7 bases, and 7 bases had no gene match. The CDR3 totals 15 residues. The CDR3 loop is CSAGTSGHHTGELFF. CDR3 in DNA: TGCAGCGCCGGGACTAGCGGTCACCACACCGGGGAGCTGTTTTTT.

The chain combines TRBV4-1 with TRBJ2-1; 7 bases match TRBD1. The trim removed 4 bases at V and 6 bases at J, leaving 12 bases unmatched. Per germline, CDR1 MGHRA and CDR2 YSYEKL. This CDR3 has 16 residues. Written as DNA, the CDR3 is TGCGCCAGCAGCCGCCTCGCCGGGACAGCCAGCAATGAGCAGTTCTTC. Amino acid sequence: CASSRLAGTASNEQFF.

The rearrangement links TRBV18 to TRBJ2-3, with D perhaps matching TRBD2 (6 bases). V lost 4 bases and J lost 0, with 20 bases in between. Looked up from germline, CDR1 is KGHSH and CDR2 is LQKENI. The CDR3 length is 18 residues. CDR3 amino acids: CASSLGTLVQPSTDTQYF. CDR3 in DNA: TGTGCCAGCTCACTGGGGACTCTTGTGCAGCCTAGCACAGATACGCAGTATTTT. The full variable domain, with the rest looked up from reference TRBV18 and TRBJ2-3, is NAGVMQNPRHLVRRRGQEARLRCSPMKGHSHVYWYRQLPEEGLKFMVYLQKENIIDESGMPKERFSAEFPKEGPSILRIQQVVRGDSAAYFCASSLGTLVQPSTDTQYFGPGTRLTVL.